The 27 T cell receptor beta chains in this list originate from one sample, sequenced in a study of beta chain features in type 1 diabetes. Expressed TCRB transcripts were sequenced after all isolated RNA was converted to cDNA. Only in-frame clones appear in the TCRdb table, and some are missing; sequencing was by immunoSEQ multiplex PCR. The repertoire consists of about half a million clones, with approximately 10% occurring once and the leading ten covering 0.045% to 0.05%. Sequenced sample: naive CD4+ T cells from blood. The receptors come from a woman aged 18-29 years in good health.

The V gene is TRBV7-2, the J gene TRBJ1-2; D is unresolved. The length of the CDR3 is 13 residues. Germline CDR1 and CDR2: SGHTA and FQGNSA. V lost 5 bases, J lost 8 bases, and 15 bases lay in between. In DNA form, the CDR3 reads TGTGCCAGCAGCCGCGGGATCCCAAGAGGCTACACCTTC. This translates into CASSRGIPRGYTF.

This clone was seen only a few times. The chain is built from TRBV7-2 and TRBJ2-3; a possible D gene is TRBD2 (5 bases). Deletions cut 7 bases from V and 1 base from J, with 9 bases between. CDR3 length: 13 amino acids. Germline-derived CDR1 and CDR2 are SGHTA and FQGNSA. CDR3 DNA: TGTGCCAGCAAGCGGATCGGCACAGATACGCAGTATTTT. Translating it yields CASKRIGTDTQYF.

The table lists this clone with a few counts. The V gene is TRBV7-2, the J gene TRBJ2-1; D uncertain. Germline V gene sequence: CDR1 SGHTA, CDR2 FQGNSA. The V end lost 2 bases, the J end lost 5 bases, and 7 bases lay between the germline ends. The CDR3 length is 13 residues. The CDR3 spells CASSLLRDNEQFF. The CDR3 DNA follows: TGTGCCAGCAGCTTACTCCGGGACAATGAGCAGTTCTTC.

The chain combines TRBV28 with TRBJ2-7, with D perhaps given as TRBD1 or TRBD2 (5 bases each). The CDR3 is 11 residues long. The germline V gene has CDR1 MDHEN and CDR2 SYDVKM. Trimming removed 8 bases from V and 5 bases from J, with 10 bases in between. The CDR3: CASGTWDEQYV. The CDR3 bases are TGTGCCAGCGGGACGTGGGACGAGCAGTACGTC.

The CDR3 is CASSIVTAVGTDTQYF. CDR3 DNA: TGTGCCAGTAGTATAGTAACAGCGGTGGGCACAGATACGCAGTATTTT. The V gene is TRBV19, the J gene TRBJ2-3, with a possible D match to TRBD2 (5 bases). Per germline, CDR1 LNHDA and CDR2 SQIVND (reference sequence). The CDR3 has 16 residues. V was cut by 1 base and J by 1 base, with 12 bases left in between.

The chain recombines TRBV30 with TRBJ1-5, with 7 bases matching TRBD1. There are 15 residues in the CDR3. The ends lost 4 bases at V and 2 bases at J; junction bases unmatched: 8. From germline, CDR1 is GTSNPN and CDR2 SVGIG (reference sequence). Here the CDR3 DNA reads TGTGCCTGGAACCGACAGGGCAGGGGCAATCAGCCCCAGCATTTT. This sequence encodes CAWNRQGRGNQPQHF.

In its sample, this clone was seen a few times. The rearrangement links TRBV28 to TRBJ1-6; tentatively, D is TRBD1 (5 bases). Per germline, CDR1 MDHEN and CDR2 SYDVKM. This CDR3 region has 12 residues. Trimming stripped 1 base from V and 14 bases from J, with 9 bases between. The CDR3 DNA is TGTGCCAGCAGTTTATCTGGACAAACCCTCCACTTT. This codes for CASSLSGQTLHF.

The CDR3 DNA sequence: TGTGCCAGCAGTCCCGGGCAGGGGTGGACAGATACGCAGTATTTT. Protein: CASSPGQGWTDTQYF. The chain couples TRBV27 to TRBJ2-3; D might be TRBD1 (6 bases). Germline loops: CDR1 MNHEY, CDR2 SMNVEV (reference sequence). This CDR3 is built from 15 residues. V was trimmed by 5 bases and J by 3 bases, leaving 15 bases between them.

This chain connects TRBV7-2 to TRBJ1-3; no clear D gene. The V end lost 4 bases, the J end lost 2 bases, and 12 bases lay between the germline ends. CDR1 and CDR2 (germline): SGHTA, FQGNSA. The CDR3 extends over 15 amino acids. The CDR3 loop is CASSSSPGPGNTIYF. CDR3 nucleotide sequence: TGTGCCAGCAGCTCAAGCCCAGGTCCTGGAAACACCATATATTTT.

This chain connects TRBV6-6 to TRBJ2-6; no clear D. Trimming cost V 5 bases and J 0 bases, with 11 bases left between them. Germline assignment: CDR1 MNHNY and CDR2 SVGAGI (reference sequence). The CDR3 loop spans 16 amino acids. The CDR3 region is CASSKTLNSGANVLTF. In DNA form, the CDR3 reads TGTGCCAGCAGTAAAACCCTTAACTCTGGGGCCAACGTCCTGACTTTC.

CDR3 DNA: TGTGCCAGCACACTAGGCACCACTAACTATGGCTACACCTTC. Protein: CASTLGTTNYGYTF. This rearrangement joins TRBV7-2 to TRBJ1-2; D is uncertain. Germline-derived CDR1 and CDR2 are SGHTA and FQGNSA. V was pared by 7 bases and J by 0 bases, with 12 bases between. The CDR3 totals 14 residues.

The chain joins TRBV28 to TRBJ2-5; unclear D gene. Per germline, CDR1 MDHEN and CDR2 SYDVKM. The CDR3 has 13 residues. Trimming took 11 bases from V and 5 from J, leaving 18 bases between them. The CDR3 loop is CADEPMTSETQYF. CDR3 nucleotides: TGTGCCGATGAGCCGATGACATCTGAGACCCAGTACTTC.

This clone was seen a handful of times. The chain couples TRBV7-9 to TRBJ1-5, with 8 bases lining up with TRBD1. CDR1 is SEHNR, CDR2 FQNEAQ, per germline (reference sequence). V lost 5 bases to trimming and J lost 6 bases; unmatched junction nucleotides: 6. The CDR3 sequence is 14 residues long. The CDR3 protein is CASSATGERQPQHF. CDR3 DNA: TGTGCCAGCAGCGCGACAGGGGAGCGTCAGCCCCAGCATTTT.

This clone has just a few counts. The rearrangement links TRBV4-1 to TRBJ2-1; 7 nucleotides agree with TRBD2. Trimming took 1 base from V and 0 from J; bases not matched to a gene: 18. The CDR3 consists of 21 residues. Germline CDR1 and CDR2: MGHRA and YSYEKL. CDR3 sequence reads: CASSQAPSGIGPSSSYNEQFF. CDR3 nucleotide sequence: TGCGCCAGCAGCCAAGCCCCCAGCGGGATAGGGCCCTCGAGCTCCTACAATGAGCAGTTCTTC.

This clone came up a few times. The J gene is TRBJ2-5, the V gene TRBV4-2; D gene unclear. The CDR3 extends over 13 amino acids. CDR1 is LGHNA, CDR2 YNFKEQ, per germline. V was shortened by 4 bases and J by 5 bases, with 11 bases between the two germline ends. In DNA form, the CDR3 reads TGTGCCAGCAGCCCGTCGTACTCGGAGACCCAGTACTTC. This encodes CASSPSYSETQYF.

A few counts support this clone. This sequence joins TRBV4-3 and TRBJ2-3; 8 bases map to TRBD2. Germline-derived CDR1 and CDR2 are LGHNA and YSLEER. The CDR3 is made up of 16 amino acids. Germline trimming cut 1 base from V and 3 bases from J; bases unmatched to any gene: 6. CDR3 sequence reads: CASSQVNSGGTDTQYF. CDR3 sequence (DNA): TGCGCCAGCAGCCAAGTCAACAGCGGGGGTACAGATACGCAGTATTTT.

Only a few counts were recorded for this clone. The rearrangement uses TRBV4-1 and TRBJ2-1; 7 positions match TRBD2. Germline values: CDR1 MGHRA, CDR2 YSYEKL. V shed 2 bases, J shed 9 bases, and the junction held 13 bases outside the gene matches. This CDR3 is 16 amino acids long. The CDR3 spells CASSQPTSKFASEQFF. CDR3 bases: TGCGCCAGCAGCCAACCGACTAGCAAGTTTGCTAGTGAGCAGTTCTTC.

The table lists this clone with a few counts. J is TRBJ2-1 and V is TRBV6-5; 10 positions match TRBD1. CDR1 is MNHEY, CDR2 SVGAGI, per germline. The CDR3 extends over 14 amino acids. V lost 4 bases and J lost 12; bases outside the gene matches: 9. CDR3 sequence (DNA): TGTGCCAGCAGTTCCCCGGGACAGGGGAAGGGGCAGTTCTTC. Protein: CASSSPGQGKGQFF.

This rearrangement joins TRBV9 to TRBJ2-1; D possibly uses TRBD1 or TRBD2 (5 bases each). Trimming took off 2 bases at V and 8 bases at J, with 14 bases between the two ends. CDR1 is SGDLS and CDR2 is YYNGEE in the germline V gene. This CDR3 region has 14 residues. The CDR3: CASSVDGTVHEQFF. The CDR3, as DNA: TGTGCCAGCAGCGTGGACGGGACCGTACATGAGCAGTTCTTC.

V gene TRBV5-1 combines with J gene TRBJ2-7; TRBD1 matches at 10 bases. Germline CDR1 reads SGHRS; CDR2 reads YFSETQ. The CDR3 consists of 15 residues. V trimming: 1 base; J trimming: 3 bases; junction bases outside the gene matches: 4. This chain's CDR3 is CASSLFGDRGYEQYF. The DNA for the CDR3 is TGCGCCAGCAGCTTGTTCGGGGACAGGGGCTACGAGCAGTACTTC.

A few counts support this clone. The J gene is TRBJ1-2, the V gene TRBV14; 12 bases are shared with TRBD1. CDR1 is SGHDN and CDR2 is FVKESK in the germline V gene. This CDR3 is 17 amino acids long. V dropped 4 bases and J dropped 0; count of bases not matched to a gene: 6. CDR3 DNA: TGTGCCAGCAGCCCTCGGGACAGGGGGCGCGCTAACTATGGCTACACCTTC. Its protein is CASSPRDRGRANYGYTF.

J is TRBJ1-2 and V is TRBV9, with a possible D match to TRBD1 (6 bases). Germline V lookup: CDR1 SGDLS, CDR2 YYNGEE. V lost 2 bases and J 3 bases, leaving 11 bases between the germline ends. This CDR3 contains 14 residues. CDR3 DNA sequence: TGTGCCAGCAGCGTGACAGGTTCTCACTATGGCTACACCTTC. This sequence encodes CASSVTGSHYGYTF.

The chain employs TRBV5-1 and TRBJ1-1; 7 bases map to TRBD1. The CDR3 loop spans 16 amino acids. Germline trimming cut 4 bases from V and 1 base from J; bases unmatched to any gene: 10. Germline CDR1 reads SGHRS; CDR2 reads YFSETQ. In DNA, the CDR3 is TGCGCCAGCAGCGCCAAAACCGGGACAGCGAACACTGAAGCTTTCTTT. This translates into CASSAKTGTANTEAFF. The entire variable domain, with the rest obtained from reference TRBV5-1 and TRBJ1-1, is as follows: KAGVTQTPRYLIKTRGQQVTLSCSPISGHRSVSWYQQTPGQGLQFLFEYFSETQRNKGNFPGRFSGRQFSNSRSEMNVSTLELGDSALYLCASSAKTGTANTEAFFGQGTRLTVV.

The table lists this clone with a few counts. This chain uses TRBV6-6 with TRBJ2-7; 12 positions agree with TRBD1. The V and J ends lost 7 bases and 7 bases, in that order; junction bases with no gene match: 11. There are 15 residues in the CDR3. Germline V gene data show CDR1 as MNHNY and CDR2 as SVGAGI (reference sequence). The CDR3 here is CASTHRDRGPREQYF. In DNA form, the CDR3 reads TGTGCCAGCACCCACCGGGACAGGGGGCCGAGGGAGCAGTACTTC.

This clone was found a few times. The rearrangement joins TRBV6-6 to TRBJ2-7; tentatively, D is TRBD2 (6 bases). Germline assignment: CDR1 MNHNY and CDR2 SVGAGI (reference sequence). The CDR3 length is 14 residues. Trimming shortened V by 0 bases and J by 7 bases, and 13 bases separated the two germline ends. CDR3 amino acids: CASSYSPVGGEQYV. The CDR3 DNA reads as TGTGCCAGCAGTTACTCACCCGTTGGGGGGGAGCAGTACGTC.

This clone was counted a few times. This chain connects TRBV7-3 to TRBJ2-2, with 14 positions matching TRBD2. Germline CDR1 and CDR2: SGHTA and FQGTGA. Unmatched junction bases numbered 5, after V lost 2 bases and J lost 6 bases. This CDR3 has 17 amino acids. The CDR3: CASSLLGTSGGAGELFF. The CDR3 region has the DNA TGTGCCAGCAGCTTATTGGGGACTAGCGGGGGAGCCGGGGAGCTGTTTTTT.

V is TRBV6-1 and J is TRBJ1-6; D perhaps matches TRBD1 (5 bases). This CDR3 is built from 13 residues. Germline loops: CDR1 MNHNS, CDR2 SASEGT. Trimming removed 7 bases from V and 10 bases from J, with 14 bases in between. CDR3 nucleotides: TGTGCCAGCACGGCAGGGATAAGATCACCCCTCCACTTT. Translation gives CASTAGIRSPLHF.